This T cell receptor beta chain was obtained from a study of monozygotic twins with cystic fibrosis. TCRdb keeps only in-frame clones here, not all; method: immunoSEQ multiplex PCR. Of about 36,000 clones in the sample, 75% to 90% are singletons; the top ten hold roughly 1.7%. Germline-derived CDR1 and CDR2 are SGDLS and YYNGEE. This CDR3 has 17 amino acids. Losses at the gene ends were 0 bases for V and 8 bases for J; bases not matched to a gene: 9. Sequencing was performed on blood. The gene calls are TRBV9 and TRBJ2-1; 12 bases map to TRBD2. The TCR originated in a girl aged 2 to 10 with cystic fibrosis. The CDR3 here is CASSVGASGGARDEQFF. The CDR3 nucleotides are TGTGCCAGCAGCGTAGGGGCTAGCGGGGGGGCTAGGGATGAGCAGTTCTTC.